Below, 17 T cell receptor beta chains from the same sample are listed, as sequenced in a study of response to subunit inactivated influenza vaccine. TCRdb passed the RT-PCR reads through MiXCR, listing each CDR3 protein once. The sample carries around 490,000 distinct CDR3 sequences, around 8% recorded once. The source material was PBMCs from blood, sampled less than 30 months after vaccination. These receptors were obtained from a man in his fifties or sixties who received an inactivated influenza vaccine.

The chain is built from TRBV9 and TRBJ2-7; D unclear. V gave up 2 bases and J gave up 2 bases, with 11 bases separating them. Germline lookup yields CDR1 SGDLS and CDR2 YYNGEE. The CDR3 extends over 14 amino acids. The CDR3 DNA reads as TGTGCCAGCAGCGTGGGTGCTAGGACCTACGAGCAGTACTTC. Its translation: CASSVGARTYEQYF.

The V call is TRBV20-1, the J call TRBJ2-1; 8 nucleotides agree with TRBD2. Trimming at V came to 4 bases and at J to 8 bases, leaving 19 bases not matched to a gene. The CDR3 spans 17 residues. Germline V gene sequence: CDR1 DFQATT, CDR2 SNEGSKA (reference sequence). The CDR3 coding sequence is TGCAGTGCTATTATCCCGCAAGCGGGAGCGGGGCTTGATGAGCAGTTCTTC. Translating it yields CSAIIPQAGAGLDEQFF.

This clonotype was seen many times. J is TRBJ2-7 and V is TRBV5-1, with no clear D. The CDR3 totals 15 residues. Germline V gene data show CDR1 as SGHRS and CDR2 as YFSETQ. The V end was cut by 0 bases, the J end by 3 bases, with 13 bases between. The CDR3 DNA sequence: TGCGCCAGCAGCTTGGCCACCGACGGGTTCTACGAGCAGTACTTC. This encodes CASSLATDGFYEQYF.

This clonotype has a count of ten or more. The V and J genes are TRBV27 and TRBJ1-1, with TRBD1 as a possible D gene (5 bases). The CDR3 length is 16 residues. V lost 6 bases to trimming and J lost 1 base, with 18 bases between them. CDR1 is MNHEY and CDR2 is SMNVEV in the germline V gene (reference sequence). The CDR3 loop is CASSLTGTEKNTEAFF. The CDR3 DNA reads as TGTGCCAGCAGCTTAACCGGGACGGAGAAGAACACTGAAGCTTTCTTT.

Ten or more counts support this clonotype. This sequence joins TRBV23-1 and TRBJ1-6, with a tentative D call TRBD1 (6 bases). TRBV23-1 is known as an ORF, though its function is uncertain. CDR3 length: 16 amino acids. V was pared by 0 bases and J by 6 bases, with 12 bases between. The CDR3 loop is CASSQSRTASNSPLHF. CDR3 DNA: TGCGCCAGCAGTCAATCTAGGACAGCGTCTAATTCACCCCTCCACTTT.

In its sample, this clonotype was seen many times. The V and J genes are TRBV4-2 and TRBJ2-1; D unresolved. The CDR3 has 15 amino acids. Germline V gene sequence: CDR1 LGHNA, CDR2 YNFKEQ. Between the trimmed V and J ends, which lost 3 bases and 9 bases, there was a span of 18 bases. CDR3 sequence (DNA): TGTGCCAGCAGCCACGCTTTATTAAAAGTCGCTGAGCAGTTCTTC. Its protein product is CASSHALLKVAEQFF.

This clonotype was seen ten or more times. The chain joins TRBV7-9 to TRBJ1-1; 9 nucleotides agree with TRBD1. From germline, CDR1 is SEHNR and CDR2 FQNEAQ (reference sequence). The CDR3 totals 16 residues. V was pared by 0 bases and J by 6 bases, with 8 bases of the junction left unmatched. The CDR3 DNA reads TGTGCCAGCAGCTTAGCCCGGGACAGGGCTGGCGCTGAAGCTTTCTTT. Its protein product is CASSLARDRAGAEAFF.

The chain employs TRBV3-1 and TRBJ2-5, with unresolved D. This CDR3 is built from 14 residues. The germline CDR1 and CDR2 sequences are LGHDT and YNNKEL (reference sequence). V was shortened by 4 bases and J by 8 bases, with 17 bases between the two germline ends. The CDR3 sequence is CASSRLHTRITQYF. In DNA, the CDR3 is TGTGCCAGCAGCCGCCTCCACACCCGCATAACCCAGTACTTC.

This clonotype occurred a few times. The chain employs TRBV7-2 and TRBJ2-4; no reliable D call. The CDR3 length is 12 residues. Per the germline V gene, CDR1 is SGHTA and CDR2 is FQGNSA. Trimming left V 4 bases short and J 7 bases short, with 8 bases between. CDR3 in DNA: TGTGCCAGCAGCTCCTCTGAGAACATTCAGTACTTC. Translated, it gives CASSSSENIQYF.

Remarks on this clonotype: A much larger clone differs from this one at a single base, so this may be a read error. J is TRBJ2-2 and V is TRBV6-6; TRBD2 might be the D (5 bases). CDR1 is MNHNY, CDR2 SVGAGI, per germline (reference sequence). The CDR3 has 13 amino acids. This CDR3 is CASSTINTGELSF. CDR3 in DNA: TGTGCCAGCAGCACAATTAACACCGGGGAGCTGTCTTTT.

V gene TRBV7-6 combines with J gene TRBJ2-1; D is unclear. This CDR3 is built from 15 residues. V was trimmed by 4 bases and J by 0 bases, leaving 10 bases between them. Germline lookup yields CDR1 SGHVS and CDR2 FNYEAQ. CDR3 DNA: TGTGCCAGCAGCTCCGGACCAAGCTCCTACAATGAGCAGTTCTTC. Protein product: CASSSGPSSYNEQFF.

This clonotype was detected many times. The chain carries TRBV18 and TRBJ2-2; D is unresolved. Germline CDR1 and CDR2: KGHSH and LQKENI. Between the trimmed V and J ends, which lost 4 bases and 1 base, there was a span of 4 bases. There are 13 residues in the CDR3. The chain's CDR3 is CASSLQNTGELFF. CDR3 nucleotides: TGTGCCAGCTCACTTCAGAACACCGGGGAGCTGTTTTTT.

The V and J genes are TRBV14 and TRBJ2-5; no reliable D call. Germline CDR1 and CDR2: SGHDN and FVKESK. Deletions cut 1 base from V and 4 bases from J, with 7 bases between. This CDR3 is 13 amino acids long. Here the CDR3 reads CASSQGTLETQYF. The CDR3 bases are TGTGCCAGCAGCCAAGGCACGTTAGAGACCCAGTACTTC.

This clonotype was found a few times. The chain joins TRBV2 to TRBJ2-4, with 8 nucleotides matching TRBD1. The CDR3 consists of 18 residues. Looked up from germline, CDR1 is SNHLY and CDR2 is FYNNEI. V was pared by 4 bases and J by 9 bases, with 20 bases of the junction left unmatched. The CDR3 coding sequence is TGTGCCAGCAGTGTTCAGAGGACAGGGTTGGGGGCGTCGGGCATTCAGTACTTC. Residues: CASSVQRTGLGASGIQYF. The complete variable domain, with remaining parts taken from reference TRBV2 and TRBJ2-4, reads EPEVTQTPSHQVTQMGQEVILRCVPISNHLYFYWYRQILGQKVEFLVSFYNNEISEKSEIFDDQFSVERPDGSNFTLKIRSTKLEDSAMYFCASSVQRTGLGASGIQYFGAGTRLSVL.

This clonotype was seen a few times. The chain recombines TRBV20-1 with TRBJ1-1; D is ambiguous. CDR1 DFQATT and CDR2 SNEGSKA come from the germline V gene (reference sequence). The CDR3 sequence is 12 residues long. V was pared by 3 bases and J by 0 bases, with 5 bases between. The CDR3 DNA reads as TGCAGTGCTAGGATGGTGAACACTGAAGCTTTCTTT. This sequence encodes CSARMVNTEAFF.

J is TRBJ2-1 and V is TRBV28; perhaps TRBD2 as D (6 bases). The germline gives CDR1 MDHEN, CDR2 SYDVKM. The CDR3 consists of 15 residues. Trimming left V 7 bases short and J 8 bases short, with 21 bases between. This chain's CDR3 is CASTPWTTQRHEQFF. CDR3 coding DNA: TGTGCCAGCACCCCTTGGACTACCCAACGCCATGAGCAGTTCTTC.

This clonotype was picked up a small number of times. The V call is TRBV9, the J call TRBJ1-1; D might be TRBD1 (5 bases). The CDR3 spans 16 residues. Between the trimmed V and J ends, which lost 2 bases and 0 bases, there was a span of 14 bases. CDR1 and CDR2 from the germline V gene are SGDLS and YYNGEE. CDR3 sequence reads: CASSVEAGLMNTEAFF. The DNA for the CDR3 is TGTGCCAGCAGCGTTGAGGCAGGGCTCATGAACACTGAAGCTTTCTTT.